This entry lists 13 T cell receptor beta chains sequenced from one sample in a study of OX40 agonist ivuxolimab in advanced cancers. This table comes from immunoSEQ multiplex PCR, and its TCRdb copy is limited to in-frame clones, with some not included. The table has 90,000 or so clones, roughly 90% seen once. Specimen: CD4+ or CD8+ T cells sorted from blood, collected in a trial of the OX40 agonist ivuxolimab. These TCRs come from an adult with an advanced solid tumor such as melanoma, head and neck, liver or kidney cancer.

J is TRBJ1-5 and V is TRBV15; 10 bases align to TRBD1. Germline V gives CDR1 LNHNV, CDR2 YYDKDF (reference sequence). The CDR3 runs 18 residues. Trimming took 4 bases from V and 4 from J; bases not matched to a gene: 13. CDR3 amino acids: CATSKSPDRGQGNQPQHF. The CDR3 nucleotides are TGTGCCACCAGCAAGTCCCCCGACAGGGGGCAAGGGAATCAGCCCCAGCATTTT.

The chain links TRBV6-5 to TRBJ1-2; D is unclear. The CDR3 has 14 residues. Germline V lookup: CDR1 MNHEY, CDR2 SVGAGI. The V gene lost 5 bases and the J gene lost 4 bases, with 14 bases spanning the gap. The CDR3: CASSLGGRVYGYTF. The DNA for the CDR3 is TGTGCCAGCAGTCTCGGAGGGAGAGTCTATGGCTACACCTTC.

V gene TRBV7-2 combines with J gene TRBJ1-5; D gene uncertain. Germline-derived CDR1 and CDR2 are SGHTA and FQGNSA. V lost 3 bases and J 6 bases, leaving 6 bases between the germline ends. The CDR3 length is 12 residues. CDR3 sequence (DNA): TGTGCCAGCAGCTTCTACGGTCAGCCCCAGCATTTT. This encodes CASSFYGQPQHF.

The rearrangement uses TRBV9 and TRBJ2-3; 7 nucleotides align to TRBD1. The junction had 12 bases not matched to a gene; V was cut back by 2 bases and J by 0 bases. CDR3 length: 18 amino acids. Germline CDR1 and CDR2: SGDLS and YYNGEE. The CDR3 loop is CASSVSPGQSTSTDTQYF. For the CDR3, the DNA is TGTGCCAGCAGCGTGTCCCCGGGACAGAGCACTAGCACAGATACGCAGTATTTT. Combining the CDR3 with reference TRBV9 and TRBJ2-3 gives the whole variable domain DSGVTQTPKHLITATGQRVTLRCSPRSGDLSVYWYQQSLDQGLQFLIQYYNGEERAKGNILERFSAQQFPDLHSELNLSSLELGDSALYFCASSVSPGQSTSTDTQYFGPGTRLTVL.

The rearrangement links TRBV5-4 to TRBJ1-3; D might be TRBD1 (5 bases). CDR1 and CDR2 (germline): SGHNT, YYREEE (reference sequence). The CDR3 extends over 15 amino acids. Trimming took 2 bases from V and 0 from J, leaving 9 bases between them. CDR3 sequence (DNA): TGTGCCAGCAGCTTTCAGGGCCCCTCTGGAAACACCATATATTTT. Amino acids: CASSFQGPSGNTIYF. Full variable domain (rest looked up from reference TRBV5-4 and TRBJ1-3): ETGVTQSPTHLIKTRGQQVTLRCSSQSGHNTVSWYQQALGQGPQFIFQYYREEENGRGNFPPRFSGLQFPNYSSELNVNALELDDSALYLCASSFQGPSGNTIYFGEGSWLTVV.

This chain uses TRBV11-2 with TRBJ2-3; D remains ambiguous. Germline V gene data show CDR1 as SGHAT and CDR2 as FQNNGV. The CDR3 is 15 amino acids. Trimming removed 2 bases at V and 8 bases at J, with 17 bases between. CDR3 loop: CASSLIWDSLGTQYF. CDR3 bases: TGTGCCAGCAGCTTAATTTGGGATTCTCTGGGTACGCAGTATTTT.

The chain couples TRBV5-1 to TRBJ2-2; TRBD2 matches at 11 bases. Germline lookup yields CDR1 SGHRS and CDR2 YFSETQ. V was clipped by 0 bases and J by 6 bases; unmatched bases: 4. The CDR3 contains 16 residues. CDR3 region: CASSLARTSGSGELFF. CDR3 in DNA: TGCGCCAGCAGCTTGGCCAGGACTAGCGGGTCCGGGGAGCTGTTTTTT.

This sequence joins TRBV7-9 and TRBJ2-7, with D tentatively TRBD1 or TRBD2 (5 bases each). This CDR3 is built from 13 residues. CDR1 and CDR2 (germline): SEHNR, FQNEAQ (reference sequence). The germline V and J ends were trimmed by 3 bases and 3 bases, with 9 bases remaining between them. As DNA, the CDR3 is TGTGCCAGCAGCTTGGGACCTTACTACGAGCAGTACTTC. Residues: CASSLGPYYEQYF.

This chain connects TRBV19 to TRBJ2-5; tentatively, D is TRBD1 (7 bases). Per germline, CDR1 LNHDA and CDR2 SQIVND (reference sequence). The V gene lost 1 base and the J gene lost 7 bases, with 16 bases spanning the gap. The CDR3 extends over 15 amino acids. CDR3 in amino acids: CASSIGGTVQRTQYF. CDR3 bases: TGTGCCAGTAGTATAGGCGGGACAGTTCAACGGACCCAGTACTTC.

CDR3 DNA: TGTGCCAGCAGTGAAGTCGGGGCTAATCAGCCCCAGCATTTT. Translated, it gives CASSEVGANQPQHF. The genes are TRBV6-1 and TRBJ1-5; perhaps TRBD1 as D (5 bases). The CDR3 covers 14 residues. V lost 1 base to trimming and J lost 4 bases, with 8 bases between them. The germline V gene has CDR1 MNHNS and CDR2 SASEGT.

The CDR3 DNA sequence: TGTGCCAGCAGCTTGGACCAGGGTAGGGGGGATACGCAGTATTTT. As protein: CASSLDQGRGDTQYF. The V call is TRBV5-4, the J call TRBJ2-3, with D perhaps TRBD1 (6 bases). V was pared by 0 bases and J by 6 bases, with 14 bases between. CDR3 length equals 15 residues. The germline V gene has CDR1 SGHNT and CDR2 YYREEE (reference sequence). The full variable domain, rest sourced from reference TRBV5-4 and TRBJ2-3, is ETGVTQSPTHLIKTRGQQVTLRCSSQSGHNTVSWYQQALGQGPQFIFQYYREEENGRGNFPPRFSGLQFPNYSSELNVNALELDDSALYLCASSLDQGRGDTQYFGPGTRLTVL.

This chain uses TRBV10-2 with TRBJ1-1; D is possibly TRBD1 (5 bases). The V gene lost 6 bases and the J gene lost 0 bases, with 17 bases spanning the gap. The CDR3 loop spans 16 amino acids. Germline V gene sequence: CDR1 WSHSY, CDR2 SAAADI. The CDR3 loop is CASSGARHTMNTEAFF. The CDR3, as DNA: TGCGCCAGCAGCGGGGCGCGGCACACAATGAACACTGAAGCTTTCTTT.

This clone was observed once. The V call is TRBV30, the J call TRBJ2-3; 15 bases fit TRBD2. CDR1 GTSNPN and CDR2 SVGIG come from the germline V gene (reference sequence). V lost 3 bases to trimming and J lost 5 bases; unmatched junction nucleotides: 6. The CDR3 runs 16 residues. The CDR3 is CAWSGLAGGPQDTQYF. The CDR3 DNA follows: TGTGCCTGGAGCGGACTAGCGGGAGGGCCGCAAGATACGCAGTATTTT. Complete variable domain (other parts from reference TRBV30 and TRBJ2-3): SQTIHQWPATLVQPVGSPLSLECTVEGTSNPNLYWYRQAAGRGLQLLFYSVGIGQISSEVPQNLSASRPQDRQFILSSKKLLLSDSGFYLCAWSGLAGGPQDTQYFGPGTRLTVL.